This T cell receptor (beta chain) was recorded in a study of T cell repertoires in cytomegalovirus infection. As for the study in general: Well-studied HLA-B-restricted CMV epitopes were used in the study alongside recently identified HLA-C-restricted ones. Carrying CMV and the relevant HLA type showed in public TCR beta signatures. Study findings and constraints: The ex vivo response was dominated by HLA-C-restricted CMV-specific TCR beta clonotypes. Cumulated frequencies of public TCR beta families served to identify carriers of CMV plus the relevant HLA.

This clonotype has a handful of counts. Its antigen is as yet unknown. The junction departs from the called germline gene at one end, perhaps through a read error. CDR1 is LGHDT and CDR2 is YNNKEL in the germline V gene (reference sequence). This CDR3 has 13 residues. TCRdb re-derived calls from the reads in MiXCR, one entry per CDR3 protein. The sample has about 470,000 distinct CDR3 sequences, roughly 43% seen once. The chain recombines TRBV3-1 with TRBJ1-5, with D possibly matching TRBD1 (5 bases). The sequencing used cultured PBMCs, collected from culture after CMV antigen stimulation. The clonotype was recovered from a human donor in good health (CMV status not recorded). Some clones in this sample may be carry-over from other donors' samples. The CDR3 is CASRQGVGQPQHF. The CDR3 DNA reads TGTGCCAGCAGACAAGGGGTCGGCCAGCCCCAGCATTTT.